One and the same sample provided the 5 T cell receptor beta chains below, sequenced in a study of shared clonotypes between healthy human individuals. Libraries were prepared by immunoSEQ multiplex PCR; TCRdb keeps only in-frame clonotypes and omits some of them. The table lists a few million clones, approximately 90% of them singletons, with 0.37% in the top ten. Sequencing input: naive CD4+ T cells from PBMCs. Subset specified: CD45RA+ positively selected. These receptor sequences come from a man aged 18-30 years in good health. Some clones in this sample may be carry-over from other donors' samples.

V usage is TRBV7-9 and J usage is TRBJ2-1; D is possibly TRBD2 (7 bases). CDR3 length equals 15 residues. The germline V gene encodes CDR1 SEHNR and CDR2 FQNEAQ (reference sequence). Between the trimmed V and J ends, which lost 5 bases and 4 bases, there was a span of 15 bases. The DNA for the CDR3 is TGTGCCAGCAGCCGAACGGGGGGCGGTTACAATGAGCAGTTCTTC. It yields the protein CASSRTGGGYNEQFF.

The J gene is TRBJ2-1, the V gene TRBV7-3; no firm D call. The V gene's germline CDR1 is SGHTA and CDR2 FQGTGA. The CDR3 sequence is 13 residues long. The V gene lost 1 base and the J gene lost 4 bases, with 5 bases spanning the gap. The CDR3 sequence is CASSLREYNEQFF. The CDR3, as DNA: TGTGCCAGCAGCTTAAGAGAGTACAATGAGCAGTTCTTC.

The chain's CDR3 is CASSLGVGGGQGETQYF. The CDR3 DNA follows: TGCGCCAGCAGCTTGGGGGTTGGGGGAGGCCAAGGAGAGACCCAGTACTTC. The chain couples TRBV5-1 to TRBJ2-5, with D possibly TRBD2 on 6 matching bases. CDR1 and CDR2 (germline): SGHRS, YFSETQ. Trimming stripped 0 bases from V and 4 bases from J, with 19 bases between. The CDR3 covers 17 residues. Filled out from reference TRBV5-1 and TRBJ2-5, the complete variable domain reads KAGVTQTPRYLIKTRGQQVTLSCSPISGHRSVSWYQQTPGQGLQFLFEYFSETQRNKGNFPGRFSGRQFSNSRSEMNVSTLELGDSALYLCASSLGVGGGQGETQYFGPGTRLLVL.

The chain recombines TRBV6-1 with TRBJ2-3, with 7 bases lining up with TRBD1. This CDR3 has 13 amino acids. CDR1 MNHNS and CDR2 SASEGT come from the germline V gene. J gave up 8 bases and V 5 bases, and 7 bases lay outside the gene matches. CDR3 sequence reads: CASSNNRQGTQYF. CDR3 nucleotides: TGTGCCAGCAGTAACAATCGACAGGGTACGCAGTATTTT.

The chain links TRBV5-8 to TRBJ2-7; perhaps TRBD2 as D (5 bases). This CDR3 comprises 13 residues. Trimming cost V 4 bases and J 3 bases, with 11 bases left between them. Germline V gives CDR1 SGHTS, CDR2 YDEGEE. The CDR3 nucleotides are TGTGCCAGCAGCCTCCGGGAACTCTACGAGCAGTACTTC. Amino acids: CASSLRELYEQYF.